This note documents a single TCR beta chain sequence. Its antigen is not known. 5'RACE template switching built TCR beta cDNA with unique molecular identifiers. One entry per CDR3 protein, without DNA, is what TCRdb gives after re-calling the 5' RACE reads. There are about 260,000 distinct CDR3 sequences in the sample, with about 0.4% held by the top ten. The sample originates from a study of T cells expressing NK-cell markers. Study background: HCMV seropositivity characterized seven of the eight sequenced donors, and seronegativity one.

Study-wide results and limits: Among several donors, these clonotypes also ranked first in the CD3+CD56-NKG2C+ fraction. Questions lingered over whether expanded NKG2C+ T cell clones were HCMV-specific.

Germline V gives CDR1 WSHSY, CDR2 SAAADI. CDR3 length equals 19 residues. The chain joins TRBV10-2 to TRBJ2-1; absent DNA, TCRdb's TRBD2 call cannot be checked. The sequence was obtained from a man aged 18 to 35 in good health. The sequencing sample was made of blood T cells: a sorted CD56 or NKG2C T cell subset, CD4+ or CD8+ T cells, or bulk PBMC T cells (not recorded which). The CDR3 here is CASSGVGGGRAVLRNEQFF.